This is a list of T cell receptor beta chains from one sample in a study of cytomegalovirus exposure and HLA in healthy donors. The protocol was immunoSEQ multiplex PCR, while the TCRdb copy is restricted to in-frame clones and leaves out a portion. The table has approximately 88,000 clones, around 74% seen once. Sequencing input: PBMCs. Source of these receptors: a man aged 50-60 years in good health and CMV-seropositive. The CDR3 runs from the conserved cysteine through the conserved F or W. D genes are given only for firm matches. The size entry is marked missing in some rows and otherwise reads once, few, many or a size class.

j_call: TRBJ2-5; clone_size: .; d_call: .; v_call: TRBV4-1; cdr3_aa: CASSQVVGAQETQYF; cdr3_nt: TGCGCCAGCAGCCAAGTTGTGGGGGCCCAAGAGACCCAGTACTTC
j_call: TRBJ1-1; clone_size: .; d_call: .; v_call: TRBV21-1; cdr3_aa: CASSKAVGLNTEAFF; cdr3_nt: TGTGCCAGCAGCAAGGCCGTCGGGTTGAACACTGAAGCTTTCTTT
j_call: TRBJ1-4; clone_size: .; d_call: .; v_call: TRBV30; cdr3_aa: CAWKTINGEKLFF; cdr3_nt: TGTGCCTGGAAAACAATCAACGGGGAAAAACTGTTTTTT
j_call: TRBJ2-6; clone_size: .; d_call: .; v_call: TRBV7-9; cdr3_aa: CSSSLIAGASSGANVLTF; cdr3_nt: TGTTCCAGCAGCTTAATTGCAGGGGCTAGCTCTGGGGCCAACGTCCTGACTTTC
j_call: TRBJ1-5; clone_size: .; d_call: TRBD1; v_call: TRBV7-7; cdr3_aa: CASSHGTAYSNQPQHF; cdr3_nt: TGTGCCAGCAGCCACGGGACAGCTTATAGCAATCAGCCCCAGCATTTT
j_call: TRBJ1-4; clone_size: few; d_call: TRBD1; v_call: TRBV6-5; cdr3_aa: CASSYSGTGLGEKLFF; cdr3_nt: TGTGCCAGCAGTTACTCGGGGACAGGGCTCGGGGAAAAACTGTTTTTT
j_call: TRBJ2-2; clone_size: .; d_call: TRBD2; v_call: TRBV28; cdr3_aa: CASTPSGGTGELFF; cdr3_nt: TGTGCCAGCACCCCTAGCGGGGGCACCGGGGAGCTGTTTTTT
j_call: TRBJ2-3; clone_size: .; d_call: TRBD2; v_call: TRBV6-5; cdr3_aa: CASRYAGTSVQYF; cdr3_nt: TGTGCCAGCCGATATGCCGGGACTAGCGTTCAGTATTTT
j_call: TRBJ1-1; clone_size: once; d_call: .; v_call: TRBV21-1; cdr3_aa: CASSDHFRQSFTEAFF; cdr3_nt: TGTGCCAGCAGCGATCATTTTAGACAGTCTTTCACTGAAGCTTTCTTT
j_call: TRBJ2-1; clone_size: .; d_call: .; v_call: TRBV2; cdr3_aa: CASSEAGSSYNEQFF; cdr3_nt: TGTGCCAGCAGTGAGGCAGGTTCCTCCTACAATGAGCAGTTCTTC
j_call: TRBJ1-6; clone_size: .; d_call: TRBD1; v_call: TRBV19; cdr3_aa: CASSTTVDRVNSPLHF; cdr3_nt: TGTGCCAGTAGTACGACCGTGGACAGGGTGAATTCACCCCTCCACTTT
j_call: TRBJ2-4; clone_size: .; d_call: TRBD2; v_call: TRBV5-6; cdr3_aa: CASSFYAGEGNIQYF; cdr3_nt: TGTGCCAGCAGCTTTTATGCGGGAGAGGGTAACATTCAGTACTTC